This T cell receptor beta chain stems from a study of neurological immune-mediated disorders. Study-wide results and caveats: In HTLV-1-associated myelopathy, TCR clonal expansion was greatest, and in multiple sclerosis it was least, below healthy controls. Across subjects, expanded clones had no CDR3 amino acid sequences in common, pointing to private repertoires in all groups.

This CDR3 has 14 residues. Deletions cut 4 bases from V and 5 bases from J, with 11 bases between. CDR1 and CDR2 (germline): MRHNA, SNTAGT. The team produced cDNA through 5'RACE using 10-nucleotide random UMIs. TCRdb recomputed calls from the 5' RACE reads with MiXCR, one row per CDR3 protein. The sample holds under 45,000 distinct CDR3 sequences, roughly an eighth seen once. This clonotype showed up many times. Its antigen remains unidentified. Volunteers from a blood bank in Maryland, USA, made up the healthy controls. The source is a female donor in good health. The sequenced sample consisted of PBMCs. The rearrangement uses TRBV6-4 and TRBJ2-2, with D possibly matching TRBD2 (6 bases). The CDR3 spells CASSVVRGTGELFF. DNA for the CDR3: TGTGCCAGCAGTGTCGTGCGGGGAACCGGGGAGCTGTTTTTT.